This passage covers 13 T cell receptor beta chains from one sample sequenced in a study of spatial heterogeneity in lung cancer. In TCRdb, the 5' RACE reads were re-called with MiXCR into one record per CDR3 protein. Here the sample spans around 32,000 distinct CDR3 sequences, 8.5% to 12% being singletons. Sample time point: blood at routine non-recurrence follow-up after resection. The material sequenced was PBMCs, taken at follow-up. Receptors were obtained from a female donor with early-stage non-small cell lung cancer.

Ten or more counts support this clonotype. This chain uses TRBV11-1 with TRBJ1-1; tentative D call: TRBD1 (5 bases). In germline, CDR1 is SGHAT, CDR2 FQDESV (reference sequence). V was shortened by 0 bases and J by 7 bases, with 9 bases between the two germline ends. The CDR3 is 13 residues long. CDR3 loop: CASSLAQGDEAFF. The DNA for the CDR3 is TGTGCCAGCAGCTTAGCGCAGGGCGATGAAGCTTTCTTT.

This clonotype was found many times. This rearrangement joins TRBV15 to TRBJ1-3, with no clear D. The V end was cut by 4 bases, the J end by 4 bases, with 11 bases between. The CDR3 covers 14 residues. Per germline, CDR1 LNHNV and CDR2 YYDKDF (reference sequence). In DNA, the CDR3 is TGTGCCACCAGCATTCTCGGGGTCGGAAACACCATATATTTT. Translating it yields CATSILGVGNTIYF.

This clonotype was seen repeatedly, ten times or more. V usage is TRBV6-5 and J usage is TRBJ2-5; D gene uncertain. The CDR3 has 14 residues. V shed 0 bases and J shed 1 base, with 6 bases lying between them. The germline gives CDR1 MNHEY, CDR2 SVGAGI. CDR3 residues: CASSYSNSQETQYF. CDR3 DNA: TGTGCCAGCAGTTACTCGAACAGCCAAGAGACCCAGTACTTC.

The chain recombines TRBV27 with TRBJ1-5; a weak D match, TRBD1 (5 bases). Germline assignment: CDR1 MNHEY and CDR2 SMNVEV (reference sequence). This CDR3 has 15 amino acids. Between the trimmed V and J ends, which lost 8 bases and 3 bases, there was a span of 17 bases. Here the CDR3 DNA reads TGTGCCAGCTGTTCTCCGGGGGGACCCAATCAGCCCCAGCATTTT. This encodes CASCSPGGPNQPQHF.

This clonotype turned up a few times. The genes are TRBV5-6 and TRBJ2-2; TRBD2 agrees at 8 bases. The V and J ends lost 0 bases and 5 bases, in that order; junction bases with no gene match: 0. This CDR3 comprises 14 residues. CDR1 is SGHDT and CDR2 is YYEEEE in the germline V gene. The CDR3 here is CASSLERGTGELFF. In DNA form, the CDR3 reads TGTGCCAGCAGCTTGGAGCGGGGGACCGGGGAGCTGTTTTTT.

Many counts were recorded for this clonotype. The CDR3 loop is CASSFRPGGYTEAFF. The CDR3 region has the DNA TGTGCCAGCAGTTTTAGGCCAGGGGGGTACACTGAAGCTTTCTTT. The J gene is TRBJ1-1, the V gene TRBV28; 7 bases are shared with TRBD1. After removal of 3 bases from V and 3 bases from J, the junction contained 7 bases not matched to a gene. The CDR3 extends over 15 amino acids. Per germline, CDR1 MDHEN and CDR2 SYDVKM.

The V gene is TRBV5-1, the J gene TRBJ2-3, with TRBD2 matching 9 bases. The V and J ends lost 4 bases and 2 bases, in that order; junction bases with no gene match: 5. Germline CDR1 and CDR2: SGHRS and YFSETQ. This CDR3 region has 15 residues. DNA for the CDR3: TGCGCCAGCAGCAGTAGCGGGGGAAACACAGATACGCAGTATTTT. It translates to CASSSSGGNTDTQYF.

This clonotype showed up many times. The chain recombines TRBV7-6 with TRBJ2-3; D is possibly TRBD1 (5 bases). The CDR3 has 12 residues. The germline gives CDR1 SGHVS, CDR2 FNYEAQ. Trimming left V 5 bases short and J 3 bases short, with 6 bases between. As DNA, the CDR3 is TGTGCCAGCAGCCACAGGACAGATACGCAGTATTTT. It translates to CASSHRTDTQYF.

This clonotype was detected a few times. The gene calls are TRBV5-1 and TRBJ1-1; possibly TRBD1 for D (5 bases). V lost 6 bases to trimming and J lost 1 base, with 16 bases between them. Germline CDR1 SGHRS, CDR2 YFSETQ. There are 15 residues in the CDR3. Here the CDR3 reads CASKSPGTGNTEAFF. In nucleotides, the CDR3 is TGCGCCAGCAAAAGTCCCGGGACGGGGAACACTGAAGCTTTCTTT.

The chain recombines TRBV4-3 with TRBJ2-7, with D perhaps matching TRBD1 (6 bases). Germline V CDR1 and CDR2: LGHNA, YSLEER. Trimming removed 0 bases at V and 1 base at J, with 10 bases between. This CDR3 has 15 residues. CDR3 sequence: CASSQEGAGSYEQYF. As DNA, the CDR3 is TGCGCCAGCAGCCAAGAGGGGGCCGGATCCTACGAGCAGTACTTC.

This clonotype has only a few counts. The CDR3 DNA reads as TGCGCCAGCAGCCGGACTAGCGGGGGCCCTAACGACAATGAGCAGTTCTTC. Translating gives CASSRTSGGPNDNEQFF. The chain couples TRBV5-1 to TRBJ2-1; 13 bases align to TRBD2. V was pared by 4 bases and J by 5 bases, with 9 bases of the junction left unmatched. Germline V gene lookup returns CDR1 SGHRS and CDR2 YFSETQ. This CDR3 is built from 17 residues.

This clonotype was found many times. V gene TRBV12-3 or TRBV12-4 combines with J gene TRBJ2-1; 8 bases match TRBD1. V lost 6 bases and J lost 8; bases outside the gene matches: 6. CDR3 length equals 13 residues. CDR3 DNA sequence: TGTGCCAGCAGACCGGACAGGGTTCATGAGCAGTTCTTC. Translating gives CASRPDRVHEQFF.

The rearrangement uses TRBV4-2 and TRBJ2-7, with 7 bases identical to TRBD1. CDR3 length: 13 amino acids. CDR1 and CDR2 (germline): LGHNA, YNFKEQ. V shed 3 bases, J shed 2 bases, and the junction held 1 base outside the gene matches. Written as DNA, the CDR3 is TGTGCCAGCAGCCAGACAGGGACCTACGAGCAGTACTTC. Protein: CASSQTGTYEQYF.